This entry concerns a single T cell receptor (beta chain). This sample is drawn from a study of technical replicates of blood from a few donors. Data came from immunoSEQ multiplex PCR; TCRdb stores just in-frame clones and leaves some out. Of around 79,000 clones in the sample, approximately 92% were seen once. Germline assignment: CDR1 SGHRS and CDR2 YFSETQ. Trimming pared 0 bases from V and 0 bases from J, leaving 10 bases between. The CDR3 spans 16 residues. The chain joins TRBV5-1 to TRBJ2-1, with D perhaps matching TRBD2 (5 bases). This sequence was found in a human donor in good health. Some clones in this sample may be carry-over from other donors' samples. Sequenced input: T cells isolated from PBMCs. The chain's CDR3 is CASSLGGHLSYNEQFF. In DNA, the CDR3 is TGCGCCAGCAGCTTGGGCGGGCACCTCTCCTACAATGAGCAGTTCTTC.